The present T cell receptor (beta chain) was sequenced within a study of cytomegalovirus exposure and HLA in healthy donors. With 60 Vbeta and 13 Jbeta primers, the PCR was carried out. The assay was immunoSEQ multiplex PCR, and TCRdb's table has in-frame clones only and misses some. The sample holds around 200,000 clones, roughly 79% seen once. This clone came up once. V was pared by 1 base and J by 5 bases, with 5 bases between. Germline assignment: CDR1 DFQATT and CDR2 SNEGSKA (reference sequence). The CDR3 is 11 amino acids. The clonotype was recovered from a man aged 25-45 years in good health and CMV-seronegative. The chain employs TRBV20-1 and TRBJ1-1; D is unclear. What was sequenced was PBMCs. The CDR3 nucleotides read TGCAGTGCTAGAGCTCAGACTGAAGCTTTCTTT. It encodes CSARAQTEAFF.